This TCR beta chain came from a study of read filtering for tumor transcriptome and immune sequencing. Study-wide background: The cohort had some 17 men and 14 women aged about 47 to 80, mean roughly 70 years. Findings of the study overall: Even smaller IR-seq throughput identified most shared clonotypes.

This library used 300 to 500 ng RNA and molecular barcoded adaptors spanning alpha/delta and beta/gamma chains. TCRdb redid the calling of the reads with MiXCR, one entry per CDR3 protein. The sample records approximately 40,000 distinct CDR3 sequences, less than 15% being singletons. CDR3 size: 16 residues. Germline V gives CDR1 MGHRA, CDR2 YSYEKL. V was pared by 1 base and J by 4 bases, with 6 bases of the junction left unmatched. In its sample, this clonotype was seen many times. What it recognizes is unknown. Bone marrow was sampled from every patient at the time of active disease. The rearrangement links TRBV4-1 to TRBJ2-2; 7 bases match TRBD2. Sequencing input: a population of CD138-negative cells sorted from bone marrow. The receptor was isolated from a donor at least 40 years old with multiple myeloma. The CDR3 nucleotides are TGCGCCAGCAGCCAAGGGGGGGGTATGGGCACCGGGGAGCTGTTTTTT. Its protein product is CASSQGGGMGTGELFF.